This TCR beta chain was sequenced during a study of cytomegalovirus exposure and HLA in healthy donors (dated by TCRdb to about 2017). About the full investigation: In an earlier analysis of some 610 of the donors, around 290 Gb of sequence data and some 100 million unique TCR beta sequences from 150 million to 200 million T cells were reported. Roughly 5 DR-DQ haplotypes were handled as single units for association and clustering, since linkage in the cohort was strong. Of the 300 to 450 genotyped donors, 81% were placed in the genetic ancestry cluster associated with self-reported Caucasian donors. In addition to the first cohort of roughly 700 subjects, a separate validation cohort of 120 different subjects was used. The aim of the study was to test whether cataloging public T cell receptors could identify signatures of past pathogen exposure. The T cell repertoires of several hundred subjects were profiled by immunosequencing and related to cytomegalovirus serostatus. To study patterns of TCR occurrence, a later analysis re-analyzed previously published TCR beta repertoires from 666 donors and added high-resolution HLA genotyping. A later genetic analysis took genome-wide SNP genotypes for about three fifths of the roughly 670 donors and used that subset as a discovery cohort. Alongside the repertoire data, information on donor age, sex, ethnicity and CMV serostatus was compiled. Class I and class II HLA loci were covered by the typing at four-digit resolution. Among a few hundred genotyped donors of the cohort, an average of approximately 250,000 unique TCR beta nucleotide sequences were sequenced per donor, around a sixth of them non-productive. An earlier analysis of fewer than 700 of the donors applied high-throughput TCR beta sequencing to assess whether each TCR beta V gene segment acted as functional or pseudogenic. An early release covering over 500 HLA-typed donors comprised approximately 290 gigabases of sequencing data and 85 million or so unique TCR sequences. Rather than drawing on any new phenotypic data, the later analysis identified candidate immune exposures from TCR beta sequences and the way those sequences occurred across donors. The number of typed donors differed by locus: roughly 620-640 for A, B, C, DRB1 and DQB1; some 540 for DQA1; 606 for DPA1; and roughly 490 for DPB1. High-throughput TCR immunosequencing, statistical association of individual TCRs with disease status, and machine learning were combined to predict cytomegalovirus infection status. Every discovery cohort repertoire had been produced on one sequencing platform.

Libraries were constructed by the immunoSEQ multiplex PCR assay. For the multiplex PCR, a mixture combining 60 forward primers for TCR Vbeta segments and 13 reverse primers for TCR Jbeta segments was used. The CDR3 region of rearranged TCR beta genes was amplified from genomic DNA with a multiplex PCR assay. On the Illumina HiSeq System, the amplified TCR beta libraries were sequenced as 87-base-pair reads. Per the original workflow: In a later analysis, tens of millions of unique TCR beta chains were counted across the 650 to 700 repertoires, and approximately 9.9 million of these chains were shared by at least two donors. To remove PCR and sequencing errors, raw reads were error-corrected and collapsed into unique sequences using a nearest-neighbor algorithm that merged closely related sequences. Alignment of CDR3 sequences to IMGT reference sequences was used to assign V, D and J gene segments. For a sequence to be retained, at least a six-nucleotide match to both a V gene segment and a J gene segment was required. Rearrangements were classified as productive when the CDR3 lacked stop codons and remained in frame with V and J, and all other rearrangements were classified as non-productive. Following IMGT convention, CDR3 was defined as the stretch from the second conserved V-encoded cysteine up to the conserved J-encoded phenylalanine. Sequences without an unambiguous match to a single V gene segment were excluded from the earlier analysis of 587 of the donors. An earlier analysis of under 750 of the donors called V segments functional above 56.7% productive rearrangements and segregating when the between-donor standard deviation exceeded 5%. A statistical classification framework was developed to diagnose cytomegalovirus status using the catalog of TCR beta chain sequences. In a later analysis, TCR nucleotide sequences were compared against IMGT/GENE-DB human TR gene sequences so that V and J genes could be assigned. The TCRdist pipeline was used in a later analysis to assign CDR3 sequences and most-parsimonious VDJ recombination scenarios. In a later analysis, each TCR beta chain was defined by its CDR3 amino acid sequence together with its V-gene family, and reads lacking a unique V-gene family were excluded. In a later analysis, 500 to 700 highly shared, low-generation-probability nucleotide sequences were removed to address suspected cross-contamination and a sequencing artifact. In a later analysis, a clonal expansion index was calculated for each public chain from normalized within-repertoire ranks of inferred template counts. A later analysis computed generation probabilities with a VDJ recombination model fitted to out-of-frame rearrangements, and checked the results against IGoR. A later analysis scored TCR-TCR, TCR-HLA and TCR-CMV co-occurrence with hypergeometric tests, applying a repertoire-size bias correction to TCR pairs. In a later analysis, false discovery rates were estimated by permuting HLA or CMV assignments 20 times. In a later analysis, co-occurring TCRs were grouped using DBSCAN, with TCRdist sequence similarity added in when clustering inside HLA-allele-positive subsets. Repertoires with fewer than 30,000 or more than 120,000 public chains were left out of co-occurrence clustering, as were about five repertoires with anomalous nucleotide sharing. TCRdb took over this immuneACCESS table, retaining in-frame rearrangements with V and J assigned. Such tables are incomplete; in checked studies, under half of the missing clones stem from an unresolved V gene, and the remainder is unexplained. V and J calls plus clone size are reproduced from that table; the DNA served to infer D and trimming. The sample table gives 220,000 or so clones. The ten largest clones capture over 0.95% of the sample.

Reading from cysteine to phenylalanine, the CDR3 counts 16 amino acids. CDR3 DNA is the only sequence kept; it has 48 bases, read in frame from the first base. V is cut back by 4 bases and J by 4 bases, with 8 bases in the junction unmatched. In the germline V gene (reference sequence), CDR1 corresponds to LNHDA and CDR2 to SQIVND. The cohort consisted of hundreds of healthy bone marrow donors. At the time of sampling, every cohort member was nominally healthy, though immune exposures that went unrecorded were likely present. The donor was CMV seropositive and belonged to the group of 250 to 350 seropositive cohort members. Every donor gave a peripheral blood sample, and the peripheral blood mononuclear cells from that sample were used for TCR beta sequencing. The Qiagen DNeasy Blood Extraction Kit was used to extract genomic DNA from the blood cell samples. Overall study outcomes, separate from this receptor: The authors suggested that the approach could potentially be extended to other disease states and immunological phenotypes. In an earlier analysis of some 500 of the donors, most TCR beta V segments were observed in productive rearrangements about 90% or about 30% of the time, broadly matching IMGT annotations. Around 16 rarely observed V segments, including chromosome 9 orphons, were excluded from the earlier analysis of several hundred of the donors because counts were too low. According to a later analysis, most CMV-associated TCR beta chains appeared to be HLA-restricted, and the HLA associations seemed to be driven largely by CMV exposure. Linkage disequilibrium might explain the correlated functional status among segregating V segments, but an unknown experimental factor could not be ruled out. When HLA alleles, especially DR and DQ, strongly co-occurred, attributing TCR associations to individual alleles was difficult. In both the original and validation cohorts, the classifier was reported to diagnose cytomegalovirus status with high specificity and sensitivity. A further reported finding was that TCR beta sequences accurately predicted the HLA-A and HLA-B alleles for most subjects in the first cohort. Some IMGT-functional V segments, including TRBV6-2 and TRBV6-3, could not be distinguished by the 87-base-pair reads and were therefore excluded. Most TCR sequences were seen in very few donors, while some public TCRs were found in many individuals. A later genetic analysis associated a missense DCLRE1C variant with V-gene and J-gene trimming of TCR beta chains, and an independent cohort replicated the association. A group of highly shared sequence variants was considered likely to be a technical artifact of the sequencing pipeline. In vitro tests confirmed that a few of the cytomegalovirus-associated TCR beta chains recognize cytomegalovirus antigens. A later analysis found that TCR association rates varied across HLA loci, with DRB1 alleles showing the most associated TCRs and HLA-C alleles the fewest. The study gave a list of 150 to 200 TCR beta chains associated with cytomegalovirus. Immune exposure information for the cohort was limited to CMV serostatus. At a false discovery rate of 0.05, a later analysis linked under 20,000 TCR beta sequences to specific HLA alleles. Sequencing depth was assumed to be roughly uniform across donors in the presence/absence analyses, though that assumption may not hold. Because HLA typing was unavailable for some donors at each locus, only the typed subset was used in association tests. Compared with equally common non-associated chains, HLA-associated TCR beta chains in a later analysis were more clonally expanded and had lower generation probabilities. In a later analysis, several top co-occurrence clusters were reported to appear linked to parvovirus B19, influenza, CMV and Epstein-Barr virus. In this cohort, only TCR beta chains were sequenced, and detectable features were limited by the absence of alpha or paired-chain data. A later genetic analysis reported fewer N-insertions in productive TCRs among donors in an Asian-associated ancestry cluster than the roughly 700-donor mean.

A remark on this clone: Which antigen it targets is not known.

This clonotype was sampled from a girl between 2 and 10 years old in good health and CMV-seropositive. The specimen was PBMCs. The rearranged chain carries TRBV19 and TRBJ2-2, with 8 junctional bases fitting TRBD2. The CDR3 region has the sequence CASSTKAGAPTGELFF. The nucleotide sequence is given as TGTGCCAGTAGTACCAAAGCGGGAGCCCCCACCGGGGAGCTGTTTTTT.